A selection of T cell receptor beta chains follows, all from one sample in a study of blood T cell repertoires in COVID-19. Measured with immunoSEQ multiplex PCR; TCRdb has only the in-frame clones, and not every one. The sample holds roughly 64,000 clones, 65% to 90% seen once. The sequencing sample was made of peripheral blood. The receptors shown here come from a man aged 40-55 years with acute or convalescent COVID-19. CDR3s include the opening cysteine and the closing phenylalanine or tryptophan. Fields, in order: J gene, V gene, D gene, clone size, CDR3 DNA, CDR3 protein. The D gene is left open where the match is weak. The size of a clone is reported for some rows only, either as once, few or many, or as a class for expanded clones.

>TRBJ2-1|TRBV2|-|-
TGTGCCAGCAGTGAGCAGACGGGCAATGAGCAGTTCTTC
CASSEQTGNEQFF
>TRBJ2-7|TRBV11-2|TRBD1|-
TGTGCCAGCAGCCTCGACAGGGTCGCCTACGAGCAGTACTTC
CASSLDRVAYEQYF
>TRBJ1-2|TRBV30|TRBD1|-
TGTGCCTGGAGTACAGGGGGCGATGGCTACACCTTC
CAWSTGGDGYTF
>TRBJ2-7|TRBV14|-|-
TGTGCCAGCAGCCAAGGGCCCAGCGCCGGAGCCTACGAGCAGTACTTC
CASSQGPSAGAYEQYF
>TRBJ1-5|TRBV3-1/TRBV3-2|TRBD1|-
TGTGCCAGCAGCCAAGGAGGGACAGCGGCAGGTCAGCCCCAGCATTTT
CASSQGGTAAGQPQHF
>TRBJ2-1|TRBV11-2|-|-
TGTGCCAGCAGCCCTATGCAGGGTGGGGTTCAGTTCTTC
CASSPMQGGVQFF
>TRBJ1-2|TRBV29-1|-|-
TGCAGCGGAACAGGGTACTATGGCTACACCTTC
CSGTGYYGYTF
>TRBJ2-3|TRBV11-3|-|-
TGTGCCAGCGCCCGGGGCACAGATACGCAGTATTTT
CASARGTDTQYF
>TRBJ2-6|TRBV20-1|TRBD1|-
TGCAGTGCTAGTGAGGGGGCGTACTCTGGGGCCAACGTCCTGACTTTC
CSASEGAYSGANVLTF
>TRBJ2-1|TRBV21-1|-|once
TGTGCCAGCAGCACATTAGCGGGTCACACTCATAATGAGCAGTTCTTC
CASSTLAGHTHNEQFF
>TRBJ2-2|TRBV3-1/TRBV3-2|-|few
TGTGCCAGCAGCCAACATCTAGAAGTTGGGGAGCTGTTTTTT
CASSQHLEVGELFF
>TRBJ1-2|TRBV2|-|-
TGTGCCAGCAGCGAAGGGGCCGCCCTTAACTATGGCTACACCTTC
CASSEGAALNYGYTF
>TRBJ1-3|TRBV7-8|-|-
TGTGCCAGCAGCCGCAGACAGGCCTCTGGAAACACCATATATTTT
CASSRRQASGNTIYF
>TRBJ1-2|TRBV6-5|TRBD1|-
TGTGCCAGCAGTCAGGGGGAAGGCGGCTACACCTTC
CASSQGEGGYTF
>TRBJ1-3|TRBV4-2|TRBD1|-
TGTGCCAGCAGCCAAAACAGGGGTTGGGCATTCTCTGGAAACACCATATATTTT
CASSQNRGWAFSGNTIYF
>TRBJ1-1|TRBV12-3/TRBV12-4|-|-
TGTGCCAGCAGTCCGCGGGGCACTGAAGCTTTCTTT
CASSPRGTEAFF
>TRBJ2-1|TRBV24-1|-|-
TGTGCCACCAGGAGGGGTCGGGACAACAATGAGCAGTTCTTC
CATRRGRDNNEQFF
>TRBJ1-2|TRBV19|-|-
TGTGCCAGTAGTATTCGGGAAGACTATGGCTACACCTTC
CASSIREDYGYTF
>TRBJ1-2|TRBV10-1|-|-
TGCGCCAGCAGTGAGGCCCGGAGTTACGGCTACACCTTC
CASSEARSYGYTF
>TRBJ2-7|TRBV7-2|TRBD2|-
TGTGCCAGCAGCCAACCTGGTAGCGGGGGGTATTCCTACGAGCAGTACTTC
CASSQPGSGGYSYEQYF
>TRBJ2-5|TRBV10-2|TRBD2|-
TGCGCCAGCAGTGAGTTAGCGGGGGGGCGGGAGACCCAGTACTTC
CASSELAGGRETQYF
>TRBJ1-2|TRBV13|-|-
TGTGCCAGCAGCTTCCTAGCGGACAGTCAAACTTTCTTC
CASSFLADSQTFF
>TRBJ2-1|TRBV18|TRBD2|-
TGTGCCAGCTCACCAGCTAGCGGGGGGAAATCACCAACCGAAGAGAGCTCCTACAATGAGCAGTTCTTC
CASSPASGGKSPTEESSYNEQFF
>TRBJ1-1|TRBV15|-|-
TGTGCCACCAGCTTTCAATCCATGAACACTGAAGCTTTCTTT
CATSFQSMNTEAFF
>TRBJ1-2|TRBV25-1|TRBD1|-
TGTGCCACGGGGGACAGGTTAAACTATGGCTACACCTTC
CATGDRLNYGYTF
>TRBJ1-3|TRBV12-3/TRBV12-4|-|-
TGTGCCAGCAGGAGAGCCTACGACACCATATATTTT
CASRRAYDTIYF
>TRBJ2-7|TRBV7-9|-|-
TGTGCCAGCAGCTTCCGCGGCAGCTCCTACGAGCAGTACTTC
CASSFRGSSYEQYF
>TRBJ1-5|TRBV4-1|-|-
TGCGCCAGCAGCCCAGACAGTAATCAGCCCCAGCATTTT
CASSPDSNQPQHF
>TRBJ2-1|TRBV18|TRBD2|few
TGTGCCAGCTCAGCCGTCGGGACTAGCGGGGGGTACAATGAGCAGTTCTTC
CASSAVGTSGGYNEQFF
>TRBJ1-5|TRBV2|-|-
TGTGCCAGCACCCAAGGGAGGGTGGGCAATCAGCCCCAGCATTTT
CASTQGRVGNQPQHF
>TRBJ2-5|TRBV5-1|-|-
TGCGCCAGCAGCAATTTGGGGGCTCAAGAGACCCAGTACTTC
CASSNLGAQETQYF
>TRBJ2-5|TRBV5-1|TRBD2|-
TGCGCCAGCAGCTTATGGGGGCTAGCGGGAGAGACCCAGTACTTC
CASSLWGLAGETQYF
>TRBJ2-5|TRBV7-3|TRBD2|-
TGTGCCAGTACCCCTTTAGCGGGGGGAGGGGAGACCCAGTACTTC
CASTPLAGGGETQYF
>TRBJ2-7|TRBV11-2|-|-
TGTGCCAGCAGCCACCGATCGGGGGAGCAGTACTTC
CASSHRSGEQYF
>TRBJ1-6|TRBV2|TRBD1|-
TGTGCCAGCAGTACGACAGGGCAAATCTCACCCCTCCACTTT
CASSTTGQISPLHF
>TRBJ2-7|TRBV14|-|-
TGTGCCAGCAGCCGGTACAGGTCACCCCGCGAGCAGTACTTC
CASSRYRSPREQYF
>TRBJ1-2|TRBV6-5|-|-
TGTGCCAGCAGGAACAGGGCGAACTATGGCTACACCTTC
CASRNRANYGYTF
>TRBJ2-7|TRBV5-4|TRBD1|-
TGTGCCAGCAGCCTTCGACAGGGGGCGGGGGAGCAGTACTTC
CASSLRQGAGEQYF
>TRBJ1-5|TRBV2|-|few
TGTGCCAGCAGTGGGGAGGGCTCTCAGCCCCAGCATTTT
CASSGEGSQPQHF
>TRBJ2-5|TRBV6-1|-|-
TGTGCCAGCAGTGAAGGGAACAGGGTTAGGGAGACCCAGTACTTC
CASSEGNRVRETQYF
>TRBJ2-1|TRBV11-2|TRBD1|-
TGTGCCAGCAGCCATTTTTACAGGGGGCCATCCTACAATGAGCAGTTCTTC
CASSHFYRGPSYNEQFF
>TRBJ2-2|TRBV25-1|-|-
TGTGCCAGTGGTACTCCGGGGGCGAACACCGGGGAGCTGTTTTTT
CASGTPGANTGELFF
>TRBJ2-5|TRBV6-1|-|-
TGTGCCAGCAGTGAATGGTTCCGGTCCACCCAGACAGCGCAAGAGACCCAGTACTTC
CASSEWFRSTQTAQETQYF
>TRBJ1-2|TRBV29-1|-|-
TGCAGCGTTGAAGTGACAGGAGAAGAAGGCTACACCTTC
CSVEVTGEEGYTF
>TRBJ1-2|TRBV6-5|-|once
TGTGCCAGCAGTACGACAGGACCGAACTATGGCTACACCTTC
CASSTTGPNYGYTF
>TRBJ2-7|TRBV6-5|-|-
TGTGCCAGCAGTTACTCAAAATCAGGGATATACGAGCAGTACTTC
CASSYSKSGIYEQYF
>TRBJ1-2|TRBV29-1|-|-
TGCAGCGTTGACGCCAGTTCCTATGGCTACACCTTC
CSVDASSYGYTF
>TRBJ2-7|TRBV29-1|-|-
TGCAGCGTTGCACAGGGAGCGGGGACCTACGAGCAGTACTTC
CSVAQGAGTYEQYF
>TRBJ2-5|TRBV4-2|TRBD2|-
TGTGCCAGCAGCCAAGATATGGCTAGCGGGGGTGTCAGGGGGGAGACCCAGTACTTC
CASSQDMASGGVRGETQYF
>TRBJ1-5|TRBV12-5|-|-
TGTGCTAGTGCCCCGGGAAGGAATCAGCCCCAGCATTTT
CASAPGRNQPQHF
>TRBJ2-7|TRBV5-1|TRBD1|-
TGCGCCAGCAGCTGGACCGGGACAGGGGTCTCCTACGAGCAGTACTTC
CASSWTGTGVSYEQYF
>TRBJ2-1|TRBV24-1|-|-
TGTGCCACCAGTGATTCGACAGCGCAGCTGACCTACAATGAGCAGTTCTTC
CATSDSTAQLTYNEQFF
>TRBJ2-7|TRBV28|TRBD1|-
TGTGCCAGCAGTACCCCACGGACAGGGGCGGGGGAGCAGTACTTC
CASSTPRTGAGEQYF